The TCR beta chain described here comes from a study of cytomegalovirus exposure and HLA in healthy donors (dated by TCRdb to about 2017). In the study overall: In an earlier analysis of roughly 500 of the donors, 250 to 300 Gb of sequence data and approximately 120 million unique TCR beta sequences from 150 million to 200 million T cells were reported. Typing coverage varied by locus: 629-630 donors for A, B, C, DRB1 and DQB1; roughly 520 for DQA1; more than 600 for DPA1; fewer than 480 for DPB1. Every discovery cohort repertoire had been produced on one sequencing platform. Donor age, sex, ethnicity and CMV serostatus were compiled alongside the repertoire data. A later analysis re-analyzed previously published TCR beta repertoires from 666 donors and added high-resolution HLA genotyping to study TCR occurrence patterns. Of the approximately 370 genotyped donors, roughly 80% were placed in the genetic ancestry cluster associated with self-reported Caucasian donors. Roughly 5 DR-DQ haplotypes were treated as single units for association and clustering because of strong linkage in the cohort. Rather than using new phenotypic data, the later analysis identified candidate immune exposures from TCR beta sequences and from how often those sequences occurred across donors. Class I and class II HLA loci were covered by the typing at four-digit resolution. The aim of the study was to test whether cataloging public T cell receptors could identify signatures of past pathogen exposure. An early release that covered about 640 HLA-typed donors contained about 290 gigabases of sequencing data and about 93 million unique TCR sequences. Using immunosequencing, the study profiled T cell repertoires from around 670 subjects and related those repertoires to cytomegalovirus serostatus. A later genetic analysis took genome-wide SNP genotypes for about 55% of the roughly 670 donors and used that subset as a discovery cohort. Among several hundred genotyped donors of the cohort, an average of about 240,000 unique TCR beta nucleotide sequences was sequenced per donor, of which about 18% were non-productive. To predict cytomegalovirus infection status, the study combined high-throughput TCR immunosequencing, statistical association of individual TCRs with disease status, and machine learning. An earlier analysis of roughly 580 of the donors used high-throughput TCR beta sequencing to judge whether each TCR beta V gene segment behaved as functional or pseudogenic. A separate validation cohort of over 95 different subjects was used in addition to the roughly 620-subject first cohort.

In total, 500 to 700 healthy bone marrow donors made up the cohort. Cohort members were all nominally healthy when sampled, although unrecorded immune exposures were likely present. The donor tested CMV seropositive, placing the donor among the 250 to 350 seropositive members of the cohort. A peripheral blood sample was provided by each donor, and peripheral blood mononuclear cells were used for TCR beta sequencing. Genomic DNA was extracted from the blood cell samples with the Qiagen DNeasy Blood Extraction Kit. Results the study describes overall, beyond this receptor: In an earlier analysis of approximately 590 of the donors, most TCR beta V segments appeared in productive rearrangements about 90% or about 30% of the time, broadly matching IMGT annotations. In this cohort, only TCR beta chains were sequenced, and detectable features were limited by the absence of alpha or paired-chain data. Because counts were too low, roughly 17 rarely observed V segments, including chromosome 9 orphons, were left out of the earlier analysis of some 640 of the donors. The study listed over 150 TCR beta chains as associated with cytomegalovirus. In vitro tests confirmed that three of the cytomegalovirus-associated TCR beta chains recognize cytomegalovirus antigens. Compared with the 666-donor mean, donors in an Asian-associated ancestry cluster had fewer N-insertions in productive TCRs, according to a later genetic analysis. A cluster of highly shared sequence variants was judged likely to be a technical artifact of the sequencing pipeline. Linkage disequilibrium might explain the correlated functional status among segregating V segments, but an unknown experimental factor could not be excluded. HLA typing was unavailable for some donors at each locus, so association tests used only the typed subset. According to the authors, the approach could potentially be generalized to other disease states and immunological phenotypes. For the cohort, immune exposure information was limited to CMV serostatus. A further reported finding was that TCR beta sequences accurately predicted the HLA-A and HLA-B alleles for most subjects in the first cohort. Strong co-occurrence of HLA alleles, especially DR and DQ, made assigning TCR associations to individual alleles difficult. A later analysis found that most CMV-associated TCR beta chains appeared HLA-restricted, with HLA associations seemingly driven largely by CMV exposure. A later genetic analysis associated a missense DCLRE1C variant with V-gene and J-gene trimming of TCR beta chains, and an independent cohort replicated the association. Specific HLA alleles were associated with 15,000 to 20,000 TCR beta sequences at a false discovery rate of 0.05 in a later analysis. Cytomegalovirus status was reported to be diagnosed by the classifier with high specificity and sensitivity in both the original and validation cohorts. In a later analysis, TCR association rates were found to vary across HLA loci, with the most associated TCRs seen for DRB1 alleles and the fewest for HLA-C alleles. A later analysis reported that several top co-occurrence clusters appeared linked to parvovirus B19, influenza, CMV and Epstein-Barr virus. While some public TCRs were present in many individuals, most TCR sequences turned up only very rarely across donors. Roughly uniform sequencing depth across donors was assumed in presence/absence analyses, although this assumption may not hold. In a later analysis, HLA-associated TCR beta chains were found to be more clonally expanded and to have lower generation probabilities than equally common non-associated chains.

The method behind the library was the immunoSEQ multiplex PCR assay. For the multiplex PCR, a mixture combining 60 forward primers for TCR Vbeta segments and 13 reverse primers for TCR Jbeta segments was used. The CDR3 region of rearranged TCR beta genes was amplified from genomic DNA with a multiplex PCR assay. The Illumina HiSeq System was used to sequence the amplified TCR beta libraries as 87-base-pair reads. From the authors' description of their analysis: A later analysis counted approximately 84 million unique TCR beta chains across the 550 to 800 repertoires, and some 11 million of these chains were shared by at least two donors. A nearest-neighbor algorithm error-corrected the raw reads and collapsed the reads into unique sequences, merging closely related sequences to remove PCR and sequencing errors. Alignment of CDR3 sequences to IMGT reference sequences was used to assign V, D and J gene segments. For a sequence to be retained, a match of at least six nucleotides was required to both a V gene segment and a J gene segment. A rearrangement counted as productive if the CDR3 had no stop codons and remained in frame with V and J, and every other rearrangement counted as non-productive. Following IMGT convention, CDR3 was defined as the stretch from the second conserved V-encoded cysteine up to the conserved J-encoded phenylalanine. The earlier analysis of 550 to 650 of the donors excluded any sequence lacking an unambiguous match to a single V gene segment. In an earlier analysis of a few hundred of the donors, V segments were called functional above 56.7% productive rearrangements and were called segregating when the between-donor standard deviation exceeded 5%. A statistical classification framework was developed to diagnose cytomegalovirus status using the catalog of TCR beta chain sequences. In a later analysis, TCR nucleotide sequences were compared against IMGT/GENE-DB human TR gene sequences so that V and J genes could be assigned. The TCRdist pipeline was used in a later analysis to assign CDR3 sequences and most-parsimonious VDJ recombination scenarios. In a later analysis, each TCR beta chain was defined by its CDR3 amino acid sequence together with its V-gene family, and reads lacking a unique V-gene family were excluded. As a way to deal with suspected cross-contamination and a sequencing artifact, a later analysis dropped 592 nucleotide sequences that were highly shared and had low generation probability. In a later analysis, a clonal expansion index was calculated for each public chain from normalized within-repertoire ranks of inferred template counts. A later analysis computed generation probabilities with a VDJ recombination model fitted to out-of-frame rearrangements, and checked the results against IGoR. In a later analysis, hypergeometric tests were used to score TCR-TCR, TCR-HLA and TCR-CMV co-occurrence, with a repertoire-size bias correction applied to TCR pairs. To estimate false discovery rates, a later analysis permuted the HLA or CMV assignments 20 times. In a later analysis, co-occurring TCRs were grouped with DBSCAN, and TCRdist sequence similarity was added when clustering was performed within HLA-allele-positive subsets. Repertoires with fewer than 30,000 or more than 120,000 public chains were left out of co-occurrence clustering, as were five repertoires with anomalous nucleotide sharing. TCRdb retrieved this table from immuneACCESS and kept in-frame rearrangements only. Not all clones are present; in checked studies, unresolved V genes account for under half, and no reason is known for the remainder. That table furnishes V, J and clone size, whereas the DNA furnished D and trimming. The sample table contains 200,000 to 250,000 clones; only one count was recorded for around 81% of them. The top ten clones comprise 7% to 9% of the sample.

For this clone: This clone's antigen is unknown. No base quality information exists; no much larger clone differs at one position.

Material: PBMCs. This clonotype was obtained from a woman aged 60-75 years in good health and CMV-seropositive.

This receptor has the CDR3 CASSLARYGYTF. At the DNA level, the sequence is TGTGCCAGCAGCCTAGCCCGCTATGGCTACACCTTC. The V and J genes are TRBV11-2 and TRBJ1-2, with the D gene call left open. The germline V gene sets CDR1 to SGHAT and CDR2 to FQNNGV. Spanning cysteine to phenylalanine, the CDR3 consists of 12 amino acids. Only the CDR3 part of the read is kept: 36 bases, read in frame from the first base. The germline ends are 8 bases apart after V is trimmed by 5 bases and J by 4 bases.